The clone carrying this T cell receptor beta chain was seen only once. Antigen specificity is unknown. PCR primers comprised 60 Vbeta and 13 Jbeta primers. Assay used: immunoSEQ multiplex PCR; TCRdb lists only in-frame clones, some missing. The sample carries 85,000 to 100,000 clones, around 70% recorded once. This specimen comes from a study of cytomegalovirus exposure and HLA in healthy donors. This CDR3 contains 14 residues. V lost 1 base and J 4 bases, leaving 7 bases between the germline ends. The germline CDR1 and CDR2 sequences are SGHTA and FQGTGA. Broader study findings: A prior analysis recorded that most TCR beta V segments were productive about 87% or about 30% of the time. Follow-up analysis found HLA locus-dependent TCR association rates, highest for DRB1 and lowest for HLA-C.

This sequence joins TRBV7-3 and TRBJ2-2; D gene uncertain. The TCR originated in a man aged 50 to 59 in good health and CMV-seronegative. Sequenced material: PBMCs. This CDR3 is CASSLRHTTGELFF. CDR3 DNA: TGTGCCAGCAGCTTAAGACATACCACCGGGGAGCTGTTTTTT.